This T cell receptor (beta chain) originates from a study of CD8 T cells in Susac syndrome (dated by TCRdb to about 2019). A note on the overall study: Repertoire sequencing was used to test whether CD8+ T cell activation and differentiation in Susac syndrome was antigen driven. The study compared CD8+ T cell repertoire clonality among 12 healthy donors, about 14 Susac syndrome patients and roughly 16 multiple sclerosis patients. General conclusions and limits of the study: The number of individuals in the TCR sequencing and HLA analysis was acknowledged as relatively small.

Concerning this clonotype itself: Its antigen is unknown. The sample holds no much larger clone one base away, and base qualities are not on file.

Peripheral blood CD8+ and CD4+ T cells from healthy donors, Susac syndrome patients and multiple sclerosis patients were profiled by high-throughput TCR beta sequencing. Treatment-naive patients with stable or active relapsing-remitting disease fulfilling revised McDonald criteria were used as multiple sclerosis controls. CD8+ TEMRA cells were enriched by FACS, while bulk CD8+ and CD4+ T cells were purified by magnetic negative isolation. Blood was collected in EDTA tubes and processed within 24 hours, with PBMCs isolated through density gradient centrifugation. PBMCs destined for TCR sequencing were cryopreserved in liquid nitrogen and later thawed in a 37 °C water bath. Purity of sorted or isolated CD4+, CD8+ and CD8+ TEMRA cells was at least 90%. Spanning cysteine to phenylalanine, the CDR3 consists of 14 amino acids. Of all the DNA, just the CDR3 is kept, 42 bases in frame from base 1. The germline V gene yields SNHLY for CDR1 and FYNNEI for CDR2. V sheds 6 bases and J sheds 3 bases, leaving 15 bases between their ends.

RNA was extracted with the RNeasy kit and about 0.45 to 1 ug was reverse transcribed using random hexamers. The immunoSEQ multiplex PCR assay, covering 54 Vbeta and 13 Jbeta segments, was used to amplify TCR beta CDR3 regions. Bias from PCR amplification was corrected by using a synthetic template baseline for primer optimization and for computational correction. As for the original processing: Reads were assigned to V, D and J genes according to IMGT and analyzed in immunoSEQ Analyzer, with only productive sequences retained. To calculate clonality, Shannon entropy was normalized by log2 of the number of productive unique sequences and then subtracted from one. Public and private clones were assessed among the 100 most prevalent clones of each patient and control. A clone was defined as Susac-specific if it was absent from the healthy and MS cohorts, from 1052 published viral clones and from other ImmuneACCESS disease sequences. Through fastp at Q25 and MiXCR, TCRdb rebuilt clones from the public reads, retaining in-frame beta chains. Each CDR3 protein gets just one entry, which takes the most common genes and DNA from the rows behind it. TCRdb's processing, not the study's, gives the V and J calls here. Here the sample has 150,000 to 200,000 distinct CDR3 sequences; around 95% occur a single time. Clones ranked in the top ten supply about 0.15% of the sample.

The sample was CD8+ T cells from PBMCs. This TCR was recovered from a human donor with multiple sclerosis. The chain links TRBV2 with TRBJ2-7, and possibly TRBD1, on 8 matching bases. The CDR3 region: CASSADREGYEQYF. The base sequence is TGTGCCAGCAGCGCGGACAGGGAGGGCTACGAGCAGTACTTC.